This T cell receptor beta chain comes out of a study of T cells after yellow fever vaccination. 5'RACE template switching produced TCR cDNA carrying a universal primer site and UMIs. A single record per CDR3 protein comes from TCRdb applying MiXCR to the 5' RACE reads. Among 450,000 to 550,000 distinct CDR3 sequences, 20% to 25% were seen once, and the ten largest hold about 16%. This clonotype was counted between two and nine times. Its matching antigen is unknown. Study-wide results and caveats: Although the secondary response was weaker, it peaked faster, at day 5 versus 15. The CD4 and CD8 compartments had a small share of their clonotypes in common. Any FACS-sorted repertoire could hold abundant clonotypes that contaminate it from the bulk population.

The CDR3 has 14 amino acids. The V and J ends lost 4 bases and 7 bases respectively, with 11 bases between them. CDR1 and CDR2 from the germline V gene are SGHAT and FQNNGV. The receptor was isolated from a young man who received the YFV17D yellow fever vaccine. This chain connects TRBV11-2 to TRBJ1-6; no clear D gene. The specimen comprised PBMCs, sampled more than 20 days after the first yellow fever vaccination. The CDR3 nucleotides read TGTGCCAGCAGCTCCGGGCCTATAAATTCACCCCTCCACTTT. Amino acid sequence: CASSSGPINSPLHF.